A selection of T cell receptor beta chains follows, all from one sample in a study of OX40 agonist ivuxolimab in advanced cancers. Some clones are missing from TCRdb's copy, which holds only in-frame ones; the method was immunoSEQ multiplex PCR. This table holds roughly 70,000 clones, about 85% found once. The source was CD4+ or CD8+ T cells sorted from blood, collected in a trial of the OX40 agonist ivuxolimab. Receptor source: an adult with an advanced solid tumor such as melanoma, head and neck, liver or kidney cancer. Each CDR3 is given with its conserved first and last residue. D genes are given only for firm matches. Clone size is shown for a subset of rows, as once, few, many or a class of expanded clone.

clone_size	v_call	j_call	d_call	cdr3_aa	cdr3_nt
.	TRBV11-3	TRBJ2-2	TRBD2	CASSPEGLAGNGELFF	TGTGCCAGCAGCCCCGAGGGACTAGCGGGAAACGGGGAGCTGTTTTTT
.	TRBV7-9	TRBJ1-5	TRBD1	CASSLSGTGGEGQPQHF	TGTGCCAGCAGCTTATCCGGGACAGGGGGCGAGGGTCAGCCCCAGCATTTT
.	TRBV7-2	TRBJ2-1	.	CASSFDSDGPYNEQFF	TGTGCCAGCAGCTTTGATTCGGACGGACCGTACAATGAGCAGTTCTTC
once	TRBV28	TRBJ1-2	TRBD1	CASSSGQRMRGYTF	TGTGCCAGCAGTTCGGGACAGAGAATGCGTGGCTACACCTTC
.	TRBV28	TRBJ1-3	.	CASSYSGRVSGNTIYF	TGTGCCAGCAGTTATAGTGGGCGTGTCTCTGGAAACACCATATATTTT
.	TRBV5-1	TRBJ2-5	TRBD2	CASSLSGGAGQETQYF	TGCGCCAGCAGCCTAAGCGGGGGGGCCGGTCAAGAGACCCAGTACTTC
.	TRBV6-6	TRBJ1-1	.	CASSYRDMNTEAFF	TGTGCCAGCAGTTACAGAGATATGAACACTGAAGCTTTCTTT
.	TRBV21-1	TRBJ2-3	.	CASRTTSSTDTQYF	TGTGCCAGCAGGACGACTTCTAGCACAGATACGCAGTATTTT
.	TRBV18	TRBJ1-3	.	CASSPSQGGGSGNTIYF	TGTGCCAGCTCACCGAGCCAGGGTGGGGGCTCTGGAAACACCATATATTTT
.	TRBV11-2	TRBJ2-3	.	CASSLDHRDTDTQYF	TGTGCCAGCAGCTTAGACCACAGGGACACAGATACGCAGTATTTT
.	TRBV6-4	TRBJ2-1	TRBD2	CASSGVAGGPEQFF	TGTGCCAGCAGTGGGGTAGCGGGGGGGCCTGAGCAGTTCTTC
.	TRBV18	TRBJ1-1	.	CASSPSLTGSNTEAFF	TGTGCCAGCTCACCATCGCTGACAGGATCGAACACTGAAGCTTTCTTT
once	TRBV4-2	TRBJ2-1	.	CASSQEGGSSYNEQFF	TGTGCCAGCAGCCAAGAGGGCGGAAGCTCCTACAATGAGCAGTTCTTC
.	TRBV28	TRBJ2-7	TRBD1	CASSFWDSSYEQYF	TGTGCCAGCAGTTTTTGGGACAGCTCCTACGAGCAGTACTTC
once	TRBV6-5	TRBJ1-2	TRBD1	CASRRDSHYGYTF	TGTGCCAGCAGAAGGGACAGTCACTATGGCTACACCTTC
.	TRBV27	TRBJ1-6	TRBD1	CASSLTGGRVDSPLHF	TGTGCCAGCAGTCTCACAGGGGGAAGGGTTGATTCACCCCTCCACTTT
.	TRBV25-1	TRBJ2-7	TRBD1	CASSGNPGTESSYEQYF	TGTGCCAGCAGTGGGAATCCGGGGACAGAGAGCTCCTACGAGCAGTACTTC
.	TRBV11-3	TRBJ2-1	TRBD2	CASSLGGGNEQFF	TGTGCCAGCAGCTTAGGCGGGGGGAATGAGCAGTTCTTC
.	TRBV5-8	TRBJ2-5	TRBD1	CASSWLRDRGYGETQYF	TGTGCCAGCAGCTGGCTCCGGGACAGGGGGTATGGAGAGACCCAGTACTTC
.	TRBV2	TRBJ1-5	.	CASRGHAGNQPQHF	TGTGCCAGCAGGGGCCACGCTGGCAATCAGCCCCAGCATTTT
.	TRBV4-3	TRBJ2-7	TRBD1	CASSHLDRDRAEQYF	TGCGCCAGCAGCCACTTAGACAGGGATCGGGCCGAGCAGTACTTC
.	TRBV28	TRBJ2-7	TRBD1	CASRLTGEYYEQYF	TGTGCCAGCAGGCTGACAGGGGAATACTACGAGCAGTACTTC
.	TRBV21-1	TRBJ1-1	.	CASSIQGGLTSPEAFF	TGTGCCAGCAGCATACAGGGGGGATTGACTTCTCCTGAAGCTTTCTTT
.	TRBV28	TRBJ2-3	.	CASSHRDSHGTQYF	TGTGCCAGCAGTCACCGCGACAGTCATGGTACGCAGTATTTT
.	TRBV10-2	TRBJ2-7	TRBD1	CASIGTGIGEQYF	TGCGCCAGCATCGGGACAGGGATCGGCGAGCAGTACTTC
.	TRBV18	TRBJ1-2	.	CASSPQSNGYTF	TGTGCCAGCTCACCACAAAGCAATGGCTACACCTTC
.	TRBV5-6	TRBJ2-7	.	CASSSGLAYEQYF	TGTGCCAGCAGCTCAGGACTGGCCTACGAGCAGTACTTC
.	TRBV5-6	TRBJ2-3	TRBD1	CASSFRDSDTQYF	TGTGCCAGCAGCTTCCGGGACAGCGATACGCAGTATTTT
once	TRBV4-2	TRBJ2-1	TRBD2	CASSQDYGQREIQFF	TGTGCCAGCAGCCAAGATTATGGTCAGCGGGAAATTCAGTTCTTC
.	TRBV25-1	TRBJ2-1	.	CASSDPFF	TGTGCCAGCAGTGACCCGTTCTTC
few	TRBV7-9	TRBJ2-2	.	CASSPGTRNTGELFF	TGTGCCAGCAGCCCCGGGACAAGGAACACCGGGGAGCTGTTTTTT
.	TRBV11-2	TRBJ2-7	.	CASSPLQTGYEQYF	TGTGCCAGCAGCCCACTGCAGACTGGCTACGAGCAGTACTTC
.	TRBV15	TRBJ1-2	.	CATSSADVGVSGYTF	TGTGCCACCAGCAGCGCTGACGTGGGGGTCTCTGGCTACACCTTC
.	TRBV7-3	TRBJ1-2	.	CASSPGHNPNYGYTF	TGTGCCAGCAGCCCTGGGCATAACCCTAACTATGGCTACACCTTC
.	TRBV30	TRBJ2-1	TRBD2	CAWSVNLAGYNEQFF	TGTGCCTGGAGTGTGAATCTAGCGGGCTACAATGAGCAGTTCTTC
once	TRBV6-5	TRBJ1-4	TRBD1	CASSPDRGRNEKLFF	TGTGCCAGCAGTCCGGACAGGGGTCGTAATGAAAAACTGTTTTTT
.	TRBV19	TRBJ1-1	.	CASSMQLGTEAFF	TGTGCCAGTAGTATGCAGCTGGGGACTGAAGCTTTCTTT
.	TRBV28	TRBJ2-7	TRBD2	CASSFIAGLAEPNSYEQYF	TGTGCCAGCAGTTTCATCGCAGGGCTAGCGGAACCCAACTCCTACGAGCAGTACTTC
.	TRBV5-4	TRBJ2-5	TRBD1	CASSQDRAETQYF	TGTGCCAGCAGCCAGGACAGGGCAGAGACCCAGTACTTC
.	TRBV4-2	TRBJ1-5	.	CASSPTMGGDNLLSNQPQHF	TGTGCCAGCAGCCCAACAATGGGGGGTGACAATCTCCTTAGCAATCAGCCCCAGCATTTT
.	TRBV30	TRBJ2-2	TRBD2	CAWSVGLAGNVGELFF	TGTGCCTGGAGTGTCGGACTAGCGGGAAATGTCGGGGAGCTGTTTTTT
.	TRBV19	TRBJ1-2	TRBD1	CASSFRDSYGYTF	TGTGCCAGTAGCTTCCGGGACAGCTATGGCTACACCTTC
.	TRBV18	TRBJ2-7	.	CASSRDSYEQYF	TGTGCCAGCTCGCGGGACAGTTACGAGCAGTACTTC
.	TRBV11-2	TRBJ1-2	.	CASSFGSGGDGYTF	TGTGCCAGCAGCTTTGGGTCCGGGGGAGATGGCTACACCTTC
.	TRBV18	TRBJ1-1	.	CASSRQQDPMNTEAFF	TGTGCCAGCTCACGTCAACAGGATCCGATGAACACTGAAGCTTTCTTT
.	TRBV18	TRBJ1-1	.	CAGRGLENTEAFF	TGTGCGGGCAGGGGATTGGAGAACACTGAAGCTTTCTTT
.	TRBV7-2	TRBJ1-4	.	CASNPARGYEKLFF	TGTGCCAGCAACCCGGCCAGGGGATATGAAAAACTGTTTTTT
.	TRBV5-8	TRBJ1-5	.	CASSPGHQPQHF	TGTGCCAGCAGCCCAGGACATCAGCCCCAGCATTTT
.	TRBV20-1	TRBJ1-2	.	CSASENYGYTF	TGCAGTGCTAGTGAGAACTATGGCTACACCTTC
.	TRBV7-2	TRBJ1-3	TRBD1	CASSSDPGTGGNTIYF	TGTGCCAGCAGCTCAGATCCCGGGACAGGGGGAAACACCATATATTTT
.	TRBV19	TRBJ1-3	.	CASSDQGSGNTIYF	TGTGCCAGTAGTGACCAGGGGTCTGGAAACACCATATATTTT
.	TRBV27	TRBJ2-7	TRBD1	CASSLGGGQAAYEQYF	TGTGCCAGCAGTTTGGGCGGTGGACAGGCAGCCTACGAGCAGTACTTC
.	TRBV7-2	TRBJ2-7	.	CASSLTYFTYEQYF	TGTGCCAGCAGCTTAACATATTTCACCTACGAGCAGTACTTC
.	TRBV9	TRBJ2-5	TRBD1	CASSGGQGEPFEQYF	TGTGCCAGCAGCGGAGGACAGGGGGAACCTTTTGAGCAGTACTTC
.	TRBV19	TRBJ1-1	.	CASSISGDGEPNTEAFF	TGTGCCAGTAGTATAAGTGGGGACGGAGAGCCGAACACTGAAGCTTTCTTT